The clone carrying this T cell receptor (beta chain) was recorded a few times. Its antigen is unidentified. The source of the sample is a study of T-cell memory formation after mild COVID-19. As for the study in general: TCR clusters were mostly donor specific. Study-wide points: Cross-reactive memory seemingly joined, as some responding clones were found in pre-infection memory. Those CD4+ clones that contracted were mainly in CM and EM (CD8+ ones in EMRA).

TCRdb processed the 5' RACE reads anew with MiXCR; each CDR3 protein has one entry. The sample lists about 470,000 distinct CDR3 sequences, around a quarter occurring once. The sequence was obtained from an adult woman who had mild COVID-19 (a few samples of this study predate the infection). Cell type and time point are not known. Sequenced input: PBMCs or a T cell subset sorted from them (not recorded which).

The CDR3 DNA sequence: TGCAGTGGAAAAATGGGGTACGAGCAGTACTTC. It translates to CSGKMGYEQYF. The chain uses TRBV20-1 and TRBJ2-7; no reliable D call. The CDR3 runs to 11 residues. Germline V gene sequence: CDR1 DFQATT, CDR2 SNEGSKA (reference sequence). Trimming cost V 7 bases and J 4 bases, with 11 bases left between them.